The source of this T cell receptor (beta chain) is a study of cytomegalovirus exposure and HLA in healthy donors. CDR3 length: 13 amino acids. After removal of 6 bases from V and 6 bases from J, the junction contained 10 bases not matched to a gene. Germline V CDR1 and CDR2: SQVTM, ANQGSEA. The PCR was carried out with 60 Vbeta primers and 13 Jbeta primers. Assay used: immunoSEQ multiplex PCR; TCRdb lists only in-frame clones, some missing. The sample shows around 53,000 clones, 82% of them seen only once. The origin of this receptor is a man aged 25 to 45 in good health and CMV-seronegative. The rearrangement links TRBV29-1 to TRBJ1-1; 7 bases line up with TRBD1. The source material was PBMCs. In DNA, the CDR3 is TGCAGCGTCGTTGACAGGGATTGGTCTGAAGCTTTCTTT. Translated: CSVVDRDWSEAFF.